The 4 T cell receptor beta chains reported below all come from one sample, sequenced in a study of CD8+ T cells in alopecia areata. Noted treatment: oral pan-JAK inhibitor, 5-10 mg twice daily. TCR sequencing used cDNA made by reverse transcription of extracted RNA. Sequencing was performed with immunoSEQ multiplex PCR; in TCRdb, only in-frame clones are kept and a portion is missing. Of roughly 120,000 clones in the sample, 53% were seen once. The specimen comprised CD4+ T cells sorted from blood, sampled at week 4, from a patient treated with tofacitinib. Receptor source: a human donor with alopecia areata.

The V call is TRBV29-1, the J call TRBJ2-7; D might be TRBD2 (6 bases). V lost 7 bases and J 0 bases, leaving 13 bases between the germline ends. CDR3 length equals 13 residues. Germline V lookup: CDR1 SQVTM, CDR2 ANQGSEA. The CDR3 sequence: CSGSAGSSYEQYF. The CDR3 DNA sequence: TGCAGCGGTTCTGCCGGGAGCTCCTACGAGCAGTACTTC.

This clone was counted a few times. V usage is TRBV4-1 and J usage is TRBJ2-1; D is perhaps TRBD2 (6 bases). The germline V gene encodes CDR1 MGHRA and CDR2 YSYEKL. Trimming cost V 3 bases and J 5 bases, with 14 bases left between them. The CDR3 spans 15 residues. The CDR3 nucleotides read TGCGCCAGCAGCCATCAGGGACTCCCGAACAATGAGCAGTTCTTC. The encoded protein is CASSHQGLPNNEQFF.

The CDR3 is CAWSVRSGTEAFF. CDR3 bases: TGTGCCTGGAGTGTACGGTCAGGGACTGAAGCTTTCTTT. The chain recombines TRBV30 with TRBJ1-1, with D maybe TRBD1 (5 bases). The ends were cut back, 0 bases at V and 5 bases at J, with 10 bases in the middle. CDR1 GTSNPN and CDR2 SVGIG come from the germline V gene (reference sequence). This CDR3 has 13 amino acids.

The genes are TRBV4-1 and TRBJ2-1; D is ambiguous. The CDR3 extends over 14 amino acids. CDR1 is MGHRA, CDR2 YSYEKL, per germline. V was pared by 5 bases and J by 0 bases, with 8 bases between. CDR3 sequence: CASSAESSYNEQFF. The CDR3 DNA sequence: TGCGCCAGCAGCGCTGAAAGCTCCTACAATGAGCAGTTCTTC.